Listed here are 5 T cell receptor beta chains from one sample, sequenced in a study of molecular identifiers for immune sequencing clone quantification. MiXCR was run by TCRdb on the PCR reads, yielding one entry per CDR3 protein. The data show about 510,000 distinct CDR3 sequences, 20% to 25% seen once. Sequencing used naive CD8+ T cells from blood, with Jurkat cell RNA spiked in. Described subset: FACS-sorted CD8+CD4-CCR7+CD45RA+ naive T cells. These receptors originate from a human donor in good health. Some libraries in this study had Jurkat cell RNA spiked in.

V is TRBV4-3 and J is TRBJ1-5, with a tentative D call TRBD1 (6 bases). CDR3 size: 16 residues. The germline V gene has CDR1 LGHNA and CDR2 YSLEER. V lost 0 bases to trimming and J lost 2 bases, with 11 bases between them. The CDR3 DNA follows: TGCGCCAGCAGCCAAGATCGGGCAGGGGGCAATCAGCCCCAGCATTTT. Protein sequence: CASSQDRAGGNQPQHF.

CDR3 coding DNA: TGTGCCAGCAGCCCTAATGGACATTTTTACGACGAGCAGTACTTC. It translates to CASSPNGHFYDEQYF. This sequence joins TRBV28 and TRBJ2-7, with a tentative D call TRBD1 (5 bases). Germline-derived CDR1 and CDR2 are MDHEN and SYDVKM. Trimming left V 6 bases short and J 5 bases short, with 20 bases between. The CDR3 is 15 amino acids. Looking up the rest from reference TRBV28 and TRBJ2-7 gives the full variable domain: DVKVTQSSRYLVKRTGEKVFLECVQDMDHENMFWYRQDPGLGLRLIYFSYDVKMKEKGDIPEGYSVSREKKERFSLILESASTNQTSMYLCASSPNGHFYDEQYFGPGTRLTVT.

V and J are TRBV5-3 and TRBJ2-3; a weak D match, TRBD2 (5 bases). TRBV5-3 is designated an ORF whose function remains uncertain. The V end lost 8 bases, the J end lost 3 bases, and 13 bases lay between the germline ends. CDR3 length equals 13 residues. DNA for the CDR3: TGTGCCAGCAGGTTGGAGGCAACAGATACGCAGTATTTT. It translates to CASRLEATDTQYF.

This clonotype appeared many times. The genes are TRBV7-9 and TRBJ1-1; possible D gene TRBD1, 5 bases. CDR3 size: 13 residues. Per the germline V gene, CDR1 is SEHNR and CDR2 is FQNEAQ (reference sequence). The V gene lost 5 bases and the J gene lost 4 bases, with 11 bases spanning the gap. The CDR3 sequence: CASSQIGATEAFF. The CDR3 DNA follows: TGTGCCAGCAGCCAGATCGGGGCCACTGAAGCTTTCTTT.

This clonotype came up once. The CDR3, as DNA: TGTGCCATCGGTGCTCAGGGTGTGCAGGGGACCTACGAGCAGTACTTC. Translated: CAIGAQGVQGTYEQYF. The chain links TRBV12-3 or TRBV12-4 to TRBJ2-7; weak D call: TRBD1 (6 bases). This CDR3 is built from 16 residues. V lost 10 bases to trimming and J lost 2 bases, with 24 bases between them.